The T cell receptor (beta chain) under discussion was sequenced for a study of T cell changes during pregnancy in multiple sclerosis. The germline CDR1 and CDR2 sequences are SGHNT and YENEEA. With V trimmed by 3 bases and J by 1 base, 4 bases remained unmatched. The CDR3 contains 15 residues. Profiled with immunoSEQ multiplex PCR; TCRdb holds only in-frame clones, not every one. The sample records about 61,000 clones, 90% being singletons. The sequences come from peripheral blood, collected in the first trimester of pregnancy. The TCR sequence derives from a female donor in good health, enrolled as a control in a pregnancy study. The chain has TRBV11-3 and TRBJ2-3, with 7 bases identical to TRBD1. CDR3 amino acids: CASSFSGGGTDTQYF. In nucleotides, the CDR3 is TGTGCCAGCAGCTTTTCAGGGGGTGGCACAGATACGCAGTATTTT.